The clone carrying this T cell receptor beta chain was picked up many times. The antigen remains unidentified. The sample originates from a study of early T cells in non-severe SARS-CoV-2 infection. About the study: Sequencing used unsorted whole-blood bulk RNA, so chains lack pairing. Overall study results and limits: A preference for anti-spike CD8 responses marked VDJdb matching, which missed private and CD4 specificities.

Per germline, CDR1 SGHTA and CDR2 FQGTGA. The CDR3 loop spans 15 amino acids. V lost 1 base, J lost 0 bases, and 4 bases lay in between. cDNA molecules, individually, were tagged with unique molecular identifiers. TCRdb independently ran MiXCR on the 5' RACE reads; one entry per CDR3 protein. The table records around 98,000 distinct CDR3 sequences, around 10% of them present only once. V is TRBV7-3 and J is TRBJ2-6; D remains unclear. The clonotype originates from an adult who was a healthcare worker with PCR-confirmed SARS-CoV-2 infection or an uninfected control (not recorded which). Sequencing used whole blood. DNA of the CDR3: TGTGCCAGCAGCTTAAGTCACTCTGGGGCCAACGTCCTGACTTTC. Translated: CASSLSHSGANVLTF.